This T cell receptor (beta chain) stems from a study of cytomegalovirus exposure and HLA in healthy donors. With 60 Vbeta and 13 Jbeta primers, the PCR was carried out. The table came from immunoSEQ multiplex PCR; TCRdb's copy has only in-frame clones and leaves some out. The sample yields some 170,000 clones, roughly 77% seen once. Concerning this clone: As yet, its antigen is unknown.

Study-level results: Across all donors, roughly uniform sequencing depth was an assumption of the presence/absence analyses.

CDR3 length: 13 residues. CDR1 and CDR2 (germline): SGHRS, YFSETQ. Losses at the gene ends were 5 bases for V and 1 base for J; bases not matched to a gene: 2. Material for sequencing was PBMCs. This sequence originates from a man between 18 and 29 years old in good health and CMV-seropositive. This chain connects TRBV5-1 to TRBJ1-1; 7 nucleotides align to TRBD1. The CDR3 DNA reads TGCGCCAGCAGGGGACAGCAGAACACTGAAGCTTTCTTT. Translation gives CASRGQQNTEAFF.